Sequencing of this T cell receptor beta chain was carried out in a study of blood T cell repertoires in COVID-19. The overall study: Samples representing acute and convalescent COVID-19 were sourced from the United States, Italy and Spain. PBMCs, B-cell-depleted T cells, or T cells were the source of the cDNA or gDNA that made up the material.

Germline lookup yields CDR1 SNHLY and CDR2 FYNNEI. V lost 4 bases to trimming and J lost 0 bases, with 10 bases between them. The CDR3 has 15 amino acids. Methods used by the authors: Scientists estimated how many nucleated cells there were by amplifying reference gene primers. Clones were read by immunoSEQ multiplex PCR, and TCRdb kept only the in-frame ones, dropping some. The V and J calls and clone size are taken from that table; D and trimming were inferred from the DNA. This table has some 110,000 clones, 86% appearing once. The sequence was obtained from a human donor in a cohort sampled during active COVID-19. Sequencing was performed on peripheral blood. V and J are TRBV2 and TRBJ1-5; the D gene is possibly TRBD1 (6 bases). The CDR3 nucleotides read TGTGCCAGCAGTGGAACAGGGAATAGCAATCAGCCCCAGCATTTT. Amino acids: CASSGTGNSNQPQHF.